Listed here are 5 T cell receptor beta chains from one sample, sequenced in a study of blood T cell repertoires in COVID-19. The repertoire was sequenced with immunoSEQ multiplex PCR; TCRdb's copy has only in-frame clones and lacks some. The sample has 68,000 or so clones, 70% to 85% seen once. Sequencing was performed on peripheral blood. The receptors come from a human donor in a cohort sampled during active COVID-19.

This clone appeared a few times. J is TRBJ2-3 and V is TRBV6-1; 9 nucleotides match TRBD2. The length of the CDR3 is 16 residues. Germline lookup yields CDR1 MNHNS and CDR2 SASEGT. Unmatched junction bases numbered 3, after V lost 1 base and J lost 1 base. DNA for the CDR3: TGTGCCAGCAGTGAAGAGGCGGGGGGGGGCACAGATACGCAGTATTTT. Translated: CASSEEAGGGTDTQYF.

This chain uses TRBV4-1 with TRBJ1-2; D is perhaps TRBD1 (5 bases). CDR1 MGHRA and CDR2 YSYEKL come from the germline V gene. V dropped 3 bases and J dropped 5 bases, with 7 bases sitting between them. The CDR3 has 12 amino acids. CDR3 region: CASSHRVYGYTF. The CDR3 DNA is TGCGCCAGCAGCCACAGGGTTTATGGCTACACCTTC.

The table lists this clone with a few counts. This chain connects TRBV5-6 to TRBJ1-1; D unclear. CDR1 and CDR2 (germline): SGHDT, YYEEEE. V was trimmed by 3 bases and J by 1 base, leaving 7 bases between them. There are 13 residues in the CDR3. The chain's CDR3 is CASSSGSNTEAFF. CDR3 DNA sequence: TGTGCCAGCAGCTCGGGGTCGAACACTGAAGCTTTCTTT.

The V gene is TRBV18, the J gene TRBJ2-5; a possible D gene is TRBD2 (6 bases). Germline lookup yields CDR1 KGHSH and CDR2 LQKENI. The V gene lost 8 bases and the J gene lost 1 base, with 14 bases spanning the gap. The CDR3 loop spans 14 amino acids. CDR3 loop: CASASTGVQETQYF. CDR3 bases: TGTGCCAGCGCTTCGACGGGGGTCCAAGAGACCCAGTACTTC.

The CDR3 reads CASSAQGEGYTF. In DNA form, the CDR3 reads TGTGCCAGCAGTGCCCAGGGGGAAGGCTACACCTTC. This chain links TRBV6-4 with TRBJ1-2, with TRBD1 identical over 7 bases. The V and J ends lost 4 bases and 8 bases, in that order; junction bases with no gene match: 4. The CDR3 covers 12 residues. CDR1 MRHNA and CDR2 SNTAGT come from the germline V gene.